This entry lists 16 T cell receptor beta chains sequenced from one sample in a study of blood T cell repertoires in COVID-19. Profiling relied on immunoSEQ multiplex PCR, and the TCRdb table lists in-frame clones only, not all of them. The repertoire has fewer than 250,000 clones, roughly 84% of them found once; the top ten carry approximately 0.89%. The sample consisted of peripheral blood. Receptors originate from a man in his forties with acute or convalescent COVID-19.

The J gene is TRBJ2-7, the V gene TRBV5-1; 9 bases fit TRBD2. The germline V gene has CDR1 SGHRS and CDR2 YFSETQ. The CDR3 covers 14 residues. V lost 10 bases, J lost 7 bases, and 15 bases stayed unmatched. CDR3 sequence reads: CARRAGGLGGEQYF. In DNA, the CDR3 is TGCGCCCGCCGGGCGGGGGGGCTGGGGGGGGAGCAGTACTTC.

The V call is TRBV19, the J call TRBJ1-1; tentatively, D is TRBD1 (5 bases). The CDR3 spans 11 residues. Germline V gene data show CDR1 as LNHDA and CDR2 as SQIVND (reference sequence). The germline V and J ends were trimmed by 4 bases and 10 bases, with 10 bases remaining between them. The CDR3 protein is CASSTRQRAFF. CDR3 nucleotide sequence: TGTGCCAGTAGTACTCGACAGAGAGCTTTCTTT.

J is TRBJ1-3 and V is TRBV5-8; D is undetermined. CDR3 length equals 17 residues. The germline V gene has CDR1 SGHTS and CDR2 YDEGEE. The germline V and J ends were trimmed by 0 bases and 0 bases, with 13 bases remaining between them. This chain's CDR3 is CASSLELARSSGNTIYF. Here the CDR3 DNA reads TGTGCCAGCAGCTTGGAATTGGCCCGGAGCTCTGGAAACACCATATATTTT.

The chain employs TRBV7-8 and TRBJ2-2, with TRBD1 identical over 7 bases. Germline assignment: CDR1 SGHVS and CDR2 FQNEAQ. Losses at the gene ends were 5 bases for V and 0 bases for J; bases not matched to a gene: 3. The CDR3 loop spans 15 amino acids. The CDR3 here is CASSLTGTNTGELFF. DNA of the CDR3: TGTGCCAGCAGCCTGACAGGGACGAACACCGGGGAGCTGTTTTTT.

V is TRBV6-5 and J is TRBJ1-3, with a weak D call TRBD1 (5 bases). Germline V lookup: CDR1 MNHEY, CDR2 SVGAGI. The CDR3 loop spans 14 amino acids. Trimming cost V 6 bases and J 0 bases, with 9 bases left between them. This CDR3 is CASRTASSGNTIYF. The CDR3 bases are TGTGCCAGCAGGACAGCGAGCTCTGGAAACACCATATATTTT.

The V and J genes are TRBV5-1 and TRBJ2-7; no reliable D call. The CDR3 is 12 amino acids. Deletions cut 1 base from V and 6 bases from J, with 8 bases between. CDR1 and CDR2 from the germline V gene are SGHRS and YFSETQ. The CDR3 DNA sequence: TGCGCCAGCAGCTTGTCCGGCGGCGAGCAGTACTTC. It yields the protein CASSLSGGEQYF. The full variable domain, its missing parts supplied by reference TRBV5-1 and TRBJ2-7, is KAGVTQTPRYLIKTRGQQVTLSCSPISGHRSVSWYQQTPGQGLQFLFEYFSETQRNKGNFPGRFSGRQFSNSRSEMNVSTLELGDSALYLCASSLSGGEQYFGPGTRLTVT.

There are many counts of this clone. Other DNA variants within this sample encode the same CDR3. This chain links TRBV14 with TRBJ1-2; D is unclear. The germline gives CDR1 SGHDN, CDR2 FVKESK. V lost 4 bases and J lost 4, with 7 bases in between. The length of the CDR3 is 12 residues. The CDR3 DNA is TGTGCCAGCAGCCCCTCCTCCTATGGCTACACCTTC. Its translation is CASSPSSYGYTF.

The chain uses TRBV3-1 (or the pseudogene TRBV3-2) and TRBJ1-1; tentatively, D is TRBD1 (6 bases). Per germline, CDR1 LGHDT and CDR2 YNNKEL (reference sequence). CDR3 size: 12 residues. V was clipped by 2 bases and J by 6 bases, with 7 bases between them. The CDR3: CASSQSGAEAFF. The CDR3 DNA sequence: TGTGCCAGCAGCCAATCAGGGGCTGAAGCTTTCTTT.

The chain couples TRBV13 to TRBJ2-3; 8 nucleotides match TRBD2. CDR3 length: 15 amino acids. J was trimmed by 1 base and V by 5 bases; bases with no gene match: 5. CDR1 is PRHDT and CDR2 is FYEKMQ in the germline V gene (reference sequence). CDR3 region: CASSLSGERTDTQYF. CDR3 sequence (DNA): TGTGCCAGCAGCCTTAGCGGGGAACGCACAGATACGCAGTATTTT. Full variable domain (missing parts from reference TRBV13 and TRBJ2-3): AAGVIQSPRHLIKEKRETATLKCYPIPRHDTVYWYQQGPGQDPQFLISFYEKMQSDKGSIPDRFSAQQFSDYHSELNMSSLELGDSALYFCASSLSGERTDTQYFGPGTRLTVL.

This clone was counted once. The rearrangement uses TRBV6-5 and TRBJ1-1; no definite D call. The CDR3 consists of 15 residues. Trimming removed 8 bases from V and 0 bases from J, with 16 bases in between. The germline gives CDR1 MNHEY, CDR2 SVGAGI. The CDR3 is CASREPVLMNTEAFF. As DNA, the CDR3 is TGTGCCAGCCGCGAACCGGTTTTGATGAACACTGAAGCTTTCTTT.

A note on this clone: Other DNA sequences within the sample encode an identical CDR3. CDR3 sequence (DNA): TGTGCCAGTAGCTTTCAGGGACTCCGGACTGAAGCTTTCTTT. Translating it yields CASSFQGLRTEAFF. V gene TRBV19 combines with J gene TRBJ1-1, with D perhaps matching TRBD1 (5 bases). The CDR3 sequence is 14 residues long. Germline values: CDR1 LNHDA, CDR2 SQIVND (reference sequence). The V gene lost 6 bases and the J gene lost 5 bases, with 16 bases spanning the gap.

The chain joins TRBV6-5 to TRBJ1-5; D is uncertain. CDR3 length: 14 amino acids. Germline V lookup: CDR1 MNHEY, CDR2 SVGAGI. V was shortened by 6 bases and J by 1 base, with 10 bases between the two germline ends. CDR3: CASRTVWSNQPQHF. CDR3 in DNA: TGTGCCAGCAGAACAGTTTGGAGCAATCAGCCCCAGCATTTT.

The gene calls are TRBV12-3 or TRBV12-4 and TRBJ1-2; D perhaps matches TRBD1 (5 bases). The CDR3 sequence is 13 residues long. V gave up 5 bases and J gave up 0 bases, with 7 bases separating them. CDR3 sequence (DNA): TGTGCCAGCAGTCAGGGAACTAACTATGGCTACACCTTC. Amino acid sequence: CASSQGTNYGYTF.

The rearrangement uses TRBV6-5 and TRBJ2-7, with D maybe TRBD2 (5 bases). With 6 bases removed from V and 6 bases from J, the gap between germline ends came to 12 bases. Germline values: CDR1 MNHEY, CDR2 SVGAGI. This CDR3 has 12 residues. The CDR3 region is CASSLSSSEQYF. The CDR3 nucleotides are TGTGCCAGCAGCCTCTCTAGCTCCGAGCAGTACTTC.

The chain links TRBV7-3 to TRBJ2-1; D remains ambiguous. Germline V gene sequence: CDR1 SGHTA, CDR2 FQGTGA. Deletions cut 4 bases from V and 3 bases from J, with 7 bases between. The CDR3 is 13 residues long. This CDR3 is CASSSLVYNEQFF. The CDR3 nucleotides are TGTGCCAGCAGCTCCCTAGTCTACAATGAGCAGTTCTTC.

This rearrangement joins TRBV27 to TRBJ1-1; D might be TRBD1 (5 bases). V was shortened by 1 base and J by 2 bases, with 8 bases between the two germline ends. Germline V CDR1 and CDR2: MNHEY, SMNVEV (reference sequence). This CDR3 comprises 14 residues. The CDR3 coding sequence is TGTGCCAGCAGTTTATATACAGGCAACACTGAAGCTTTCTTT. It is translated as CASSLYTGNTEAFF.